These T cell receptor beta chains were read from a single sample in a study of T cells after yellow fever vaccination. TCRdb called the 5' RACE reads again in MiXCR, with one record for every CDR3 protein. This table holds some 250,000 distinct CDR3 sequences, less than 8.5% found once. The source material was CD4+ T cells sorted from PBMCs, sampled 15 days after the yellow fever booster vaccination. These receptors were obtained from a man aged 25 to 40 who received the YFV17D yellow fever vaccine. CDR3s include the opening cysteine and the closing phenylalanine or tryptophan. The D gene is left open where the match is weak. Only some rows state a clone size, as once, few, many or a class for expanded clones.

j_call: TRBJ2-7; v_call: TRBV30; clone_size: few; d_call: TRBD2; cdr3_aa: CAWSELAGVEYF; cdr3_nt: TGTGCCTGGAGTGAACTAGCGGGAGTGGAGTACTTC
j_call: TRBJ1-5; v_call: TRBV29-1; clone_size: NA; d_call: NA; cdr3_aa: CSVGGRGNQPQHF; cdr3_nt: TGCAGCGTTGGGGGGAGGGGAAATCAGCCCCAGCATTTT
j_call: TRBJ2-5; v_call: TRBV11-2; clone_size: many; d_call: NA; cdr3_aa: CASSPTGQIGTRRQETQYF; cdr3_nt: TGTGCCAGCAGCCCGACGGGACAGATAGGGACTAGAAGGCAAGAGACCCAGTACTTC
j_call: TRBJ2-1; v_call: TRBV20-1; clone_size: NA; d_call: TRBD2; cdr3_aa: CSAGGEGPYNEQFF; cdr3_nt: TGCAGCGCGGGGGGGGAGGGCCCCTACAATGAGCAGTTCTTC
j_call: TRBJ2-7; v_call: TRBV11-2; clone_size: few; d_call: NA; cdr3_aa: CASSLERGGGIPYEQYF; cdr3_nt: TGTGCCAGCAGCTTAGAGAGAGGGGGAGGAATCCCCTACGAGCAGTACTTC
j_call: TRBJ2-7; v_call: TRBV12-5; clone_size: many; d_call: TRBD2; cdr3_aa: CASGQAGGYSYEQYF; cdr3_nt: TGTGCTAGTGGGCAAGCGGGAGGCTATTCCTACGAGCAGTACTTC
j_call: TRBJ1-1; v_call: TRBV7-2; clone_size: NA; d_call: NA; cdr3_aa: CASSKGRGTEAFF; cdr3_nt: TGTGCCAGCAGCAAGGGACGGGGCACTGAAGCTTTCTTT
j_call: TRBJ2-3; v_call: TRBV12-5; clone_size: NA; d_call: TRBD2; cdr3_aa: CASGFYASGRADTDTQYF; cdr3_nt: TGTGCTAGTGGTTTTTACGCGTCCGGGAGGGCCGACACAGATACGCAGTATTTT
j_call: TRBJ2-2; v_call: TRBV7-9; clone_size: many; d_call: NA; cdr3_aa: CASSSLYTGELFF; cdr3_nt: TGTGCCAGCAGCTCCCTTTACACCGGGGAGCTGTTTTTT
j_call: TRBJ2-1; v_call: TRBV20-1; clone_size: few; d_call: NA; cdr3_aa: CSARDTTGSKYYNEQFF; cdr3_nt: TGCAGTGCTAGAGATACGACGGGAAGCAAATACTACAATGAGCAGTTCTTC
j_call: TRBJ1-1; v_call: TRBV12-3/TRBV12-4; clone_size: NA; d_call: NA; cdr3_aa: CTCSLGEGLRGNTEAFF; cdr3_nt: TGTACCTGCAGTTTAGGGGAGGGGCTCAGAGGGAACACTGAAGCTTTCTTT
j_call: TRBJ1-2; v_call: TRBV20-1; clone_size: few; d_call: NA; cdr3_aa: CSAPGNNYGYTF; cdr3_nt: TGCAGTGCCCCGGGGAATAACTATGGCTACACCTTC
j_call: TRBJ1-1; v_call: TRBV20-1; clone_size: NA; d_call: NA; cdr3_aa: CSATRGRVTEAFF; cdr3_nt: TGCAGTGCTACCCGGGGGAGGGTCACTGAAGCTTTCTTT
j_call: TRBJ2-5; v_call: TRBV29-1; clone_size: NA; d_call: NA; cdr3_aa: CSVDAEYQETQYF; cdr3_nt: TGCAGCGTTGATGCGGAGTACCAAGAGACCCAGTACTTC
j_call: TRBJ2-1; v_call: TRBV6-1; clone_size: NA; d_call: NA; cdr3_aa: CASSTTPRDGQFF; cdr3_nt: TGTGCCAGCAGTACGACACCCCGGGACGGACAGTTCTTC
j_call: TRBJ2-1; v_call: TRBV9; clone_size: NA; d_call: NA; cdr3_aa: CASSVRETAAGEQFF; cdr3_nt: TGTGCCAGCAGCGTAAGGGAAACAGCAGCTGGTGAGCAGTTCTTC
j_call: TRBJ2-6; v_call: TRBV29-1; clone_size: few; d_call: NA; cdr3_aa: CSAAVLLRTSGANVLTF; cdr3_nt: TGCAGCGCGGCGGTCTTACTGCGTACCTCTGGGGCCAACGTCCTGACTTTC
j_call: TRBJ2-4; v_call: TRBV5-4; clone_size: NA; d_call: TRBD1; cdr3_aa: CATRGDSEQYF; cdr3_nt: TGTGCCACCAGAGGGGACAGTGAACAGTACTTC
j_call: TRBJ2-1; v_call: TRBV4-2; clone_size: few; d_call: TRBD2; cdr3_aa: CASSQESRVAGGPWQFF; cdr3_nt: TGTGCCAGCAGCCAAGAGTCTAGGGTAGCGGGAGGGCCTTGGCAGTTCTTC
j_call: TRBJ2-2; v_call: TRBV5-1; clone_size: few; d_call: NA; cdr3_aa: CASSPPIRRGSGELFF; cdr3_nt: TGCGCCAGCAGTCCGCCGATTAGAAGAGGGTCCGGGGAGCTGTTTTTT
j_call: TRBJ2-5; v_call: TRBV7-9; clone_size: many; d_call: NA; cdr3_aa: CASSPPGRGQETQYF; cdr3_nt: TGTGCCAGCAGCCCACCCGGAAGGGGGCAAGAGACCCAGTACTTC
j_call: TRBJ2-2; v_call: TRBV5-1; clone_size: many; d_call: NA; cdr3_aa: CASSLAIGGELFF; cdr3_nt: TGCGCCAGCAGCTTGGCTATAGGTGGGGAGCTGTTTTTT